This TCR beta chain was recorded in a study of post-analysis software for immune sequencing data. Study context: Relapsing-remitting, secondary progressive and progressive-relapsing courses of multiple sclerosis were included.

Germline assignment: CDR1 MNHEY and CDR2 SVGAGI. The CDR3 extends over 16 amino acids. The V end lost 4 bases, the J end lost 2 bases, and 18 bases lay between the germline ends. Findings of the study overall: Clustering by F measure revealed strong co-clustering among samples prepared together in one batch. Patients with multiple sclerosis recorded significantly lower normalized Chao1 diversity than controls, the study found. Among 5 or 6 TRBV segments more frequent in patients than controls were TRBV5-6, TRBV5-1 and TRBV20-1.

TCR beta libraries were prepared from cDNA with unique molecular identifiers. Starting from about 1 to 10 million T cells, the study yielded 450,000 to 500,000 cDNA molecules. Via MiXCR, TCRdb re-called the PCR reads, giving one row per CDR3 protein. The sample consists of roughly 730,000 distinct CDR3 sequences, approximately 30% of them appearing once. This clonotype was seen a few times. Antigen unknown. This TCR was sampled from a girl aged 5-17 years with multiple sclerosis. The sample comprised blood. This chain joins TRBV6-5 and TRBJ2-7; D unresolved. In nucleotides, the CDR3 is TGTGCCAGCAGTTCTGGTCAGGCCTCGCTGACCTACGAGCAGTACTTC. Amino acids: CASSSGQASLTYEQYF.